This T cell receptor beta chain stems from a study of response to subunit inactivated influenza vaccine. The CDR3 is 14 residues long. V lost 5 bases to trimming and J lost 6 bases, with 11 bases between them. Germline loops: CDR1 SGHAT, CDR2 FQNNGV. TCRdb re-called the RT-PCR reads with MiXCR, one entry per CDR3 protein. The sample records about 800,000 distinct CDR3 sequences, about 20% being singletons. Study findings and constraints: Authors suggested seasonal influenza vaccinations each recruit few new T cells.

For this clonotype: What it binds is unknown.

The receptor comes from a man in his fifties who received an inactivated influenza vaccine. V is TRBV11-2 and J is TRBJ1-6; D uncertain. Sequenced material: PBMCs from blood, taken about 5 days after vaccination. The CDR3 is CASSQPVANSPLHF. In nucleotides, the CDR3 is TGTGCCAGCAGCCAGCCGGTCGCTAATTCACCCCTCCACTTT.